These T cell receptor beta chains were read from a single sample in a study of shared clonotypes between healthy human individuals. Using immunoSEQ multiplex PCR, the repertoire was profiled, and TCRdb retains in-frame clones only, with some absent. The table includes more than 2,000,000 clones, roughly 93% detected once. The sample comprised naive CD4+ T cells from PBMCs. These receptors all stem from a man between 18 and 35 years old in good health. Some clones in this sample may be carry-over from other donors' samples. CDR3s leave out the opening cysteine and the closing phenylalanine or tryptophan.

v_gene: TRBV28; CDR3aa: ASSPRDRDGNTIY
v_gene: TRBV5-4; CDR3aa: ASSLGGLAQETQY
v_gene: TRBV19; CDR3aa: ASSPRTPSYEQY
v_gene: TRBV5-8; CDR3aa: ASNLVLLESYEQY
v_gene: TRBV10-3; CDR3aa: AISLLAGPYNEQF
v_gene: TRBV5-1; CDR3aa: ASSRDSYEQY
v_gene: TRBV5-1; CDR3aa: ASSLVTGLYEQY
v_gene: TRBV29-1; CDR3aa: SVDQRAYNEQF
v_gene: TRBV28; CDR3aa: ASSDPLSGRGLRLGEQF
v_gene: TRBV7-3; CDR3aa: ASSPSLVRTEAF
v_gene: TRBV18; CDR3aa: ASSPGTGGYGYT
v_gene: TRBV6-1; CDR3aa: ASMTGYEQY
v_gene: TRBV5-1; CDR3aa: ASSRNQGENTEAF
v_gene: TRBV2; CDR3aa: ASSDRSYNEQF
v_gene: TRBV4-3; CDR3aa: ASSQGARDTQY
v_gene: TRBV6-5; CDR3aa: ASSYSGVYGYT
v_gene: TRBV10-3; CDR3aa: AISELGLATYNEQF
v_gene: TRBV27; CDR3aa: ASSQTRTGNYGYT
v_gene: TRBV5-1; CDR3aa: ASSLGDVAKNIQY
v_gene: TRBV18; CDR3aa: ASSSPGYGYT
v_gene: TRBV28; CDR3aa: ASSSGGQGANGYT
v_gene: TRBV20-1; CDR3aa: SARSGTAPS
v_gene: TRBV4-1; CDR3aa: ASSQGKGTNTEAF
v_gene: TRBV7-3; CDR3aa: ASTLGTSGSSSGDEQF
v_gene: TRBV28; CDR3aa: ASSLGQGAKGYT
v_gene: TRBV7-2; CDR3aa: ASSQTGTRKIDNEQF
v_gene: TRBV13; CDR3aa: ASSLRLGNTIY
v_gene: TRBV6-5; CDR3aa: ASSRTTENYGYT
v_gene: TRBV18; CDR3aa: ASSPQGPADTQY